Shown below are 17 T cell receptor beta chains from a single sample sequenced in a study of OX40 agonist ivuxolimab in advanced cancers. Some clones are missing from TCRdb's copy, which holds only in-frame ones; the method was immunoSEQ multiplex PCR. The sample yields 70,000 to 100,000 clones, just over 85% seen once. The sample was CD4+ or CD8+ T cells sorted from blood, taken in a trial of the OX40 agonist ivuxolimab. These receptors all stem from an adult with an advanced solid tumor such as melanoma, head and neck, liver or kidney cancer.

The genes are TRBV11-3 and TRBJ2-1, with 10 bases matching TRBD2. The CDR3 length is 15 residues. Germline trimming cut 0 bases from V and 9 bases from J; bases unmatched to any gene: 5. Germline CDR1 is SGHNT and CDR2 is YENEEA. The CDR3 is CASSLESGRAPEQFF. CDR3 nucleotides: TGTGCCAGCAGCTTAGAAAGCGGGAGGGCCCCTGAGCAGTTCTTC.

Written as DNA, the CDR3 is TGCGCCAGCAGCTTGGCTGCTAGCGGGTACAATGAGCAGTTCTTC. This sequence encodes CASSLAASGYNEQFF. This chain links TRBV5-1 with TRBJ2-1, with 8 bases matching TRBD2. CDR3 length: 15 amino acids. Trimming took 0 bases from V and 4 from J; bases not matched to a gene: 3. CDR1 and CDR2 (germline): SGHRS, YFSETQ.

This sequence joins TRBV19 and TRBJ1-5; weak D call: TRBD1 (5 bases). Germline CDR1 reads LNHDA; CDR2 reads SQIVND (reference sequence). V lost 1 base and J lost 3, with 10 bases in between. This CDR3 comprises 15 residues. For the CDR3, the DNA is TGTGCCAGTAGTATAGTCACAGGTTTCAATCAGCCCCAGCATTTT. It specifies CASSIVTGFNQPQHF.

This chain links TRBV5-1 with TRBJ2-1; TRBD1 is a possible D gene (5 bases). There are 14 residues in the CDR3. V was shortened by 5 bases and J by 7 bases, with 16 bases between the two germline ends. The germline CDR1 and CDR2 sequences are SGHRS and YFSETQ. CDR3 in DNA: TGCGCCAGCAGGGTCCAGGGTGAGTCGAATGAGCAGTTCTTC. This translates into CASRVQGESNEQFF.

The J gene is TRBJ1-2, the V gene TRBV19; no firm D call. Germline V gene lookup returns CDR1 LNHDA and CDR2 SQIVND (reference sequence). Trimming stripped 7 bases from V and 7 bases from J, with 16 bases between. The CDR3 loop spans 13 amino acids. CDR3 protein: CASTPNQPRGYTF. As DNA, the CDR3 is TGTGCCAGTACCCCGAACCAACCGCGTGGCTACACCTTC.

The gene calls are TRBV12-2 and TRBJ2-1; TRBD2, the table's D call, was not compared with the DNA. TRBV12-2 is a recognized pseudogene. The CDR3 loop spans 17 amino acids. CDR3 DNA sequence: TGTGCAAGTCGCTTAGCCTTTATTCTAGCGGGGAACAATGAGCAGTTCTTC. This encodes CASRLAFILAGNNEQFF.

The chain links TRBV5-4 to TRBJ2-2; 9 nucleotides align to TRBD2. The CDR3 spans 15 residues. V was pared by 6 bases and J by 4 bases, with 7 bases of the junction left unmatched. Germline-derived CDR1 and CDR2 are SGHNT and YYREEE (reference sequence). In nucleotides, the CDR3 is TGTGCCAGCAAGGCGGGAGGGTTGGGCACCGGGGAGCTGTTTTTT. Residues: CASKAGGLGTGELFF.

The count of this clone is one. The chain uses TRBV19 and TRBJ1-5; tentative D call: TRBD1 (6 bases). This CDR3 contains 15 residues. Germline V gene lookup returns CDR1 LNHDA and CDR2 SQIVND (reference sequence). Trimming removed 4 bases from V and 9 bases from J, with 19 bases in between. The CDR3, as DNA: TGTGCCAGTAGTACGGGACAACTCAGTGGGCTGCCCCAGCATTTT. Translated, it gives CASSTGQLSGLPQHF.

The chain couples TRBV18 to TRBJ1-1, with a tentative D call TRBD1 (5 bases). V was shortened by 6 bases and J by 11 bases, with 25 bases between the two germline ends. Germline V CDR1 and CDR2: KGHSH, LQKENI. This CDR3 is built from 15 residues. CDR3 protein: CASSPTGAVDFLAFF. The CDR3, as DNA: TGTGCCAGCTCTCCTACCGGGGCCGTGGACTTCTTGGCTTTCTTT.

The CDR3 here is CASRVQGLNTEAFF. The CDR3 nucleotides read TGTGCCAGCAGGGTACAGGGGCTGAACACTGAAGCTTTCTTT. The chain uses TRBV6-8 and TRBJ1-1; 7 nucleotides align to TRBD1. Per germline, CDR1 MNHGY and CDR2 SAAAGT. This CDR3 is 14 amino acids long. V gave up 6 bases and J gave up 0 bases; unmatched junction bases: 4.

The chain has TRBV10-3 and TRBJ1-2, with 7 positions matching TRBD1. J lost 5 bases, V lost 4 bases, and 4 bases had no gene match. The CDR3 runs 13 residues. Germline lookup yields CDR1 ENHRY and CDR2 SYGVKD. The CDR3: CAISGQGGYGYTF. The CDR3, as DNA: TGTGCCATCAGTGGACAGGGAGGATATGGCTACACCTTC.

The genes are TRBV7-9 and TRBJ2-2; D might be TRBD1 (6 bases). Germline V gene lookup returns CDR1 SEHNR and CDR2 FQNEAQ (reference sequence). The germline V and J ends were trimmed by 9 bases and 4 bases, with 18 bases remaining between them. The CDR3 consists of 15 residues. Here the CDR3 reads CASVPRDTTTGELFF. The CDR3 nucleotides read TGTGCCAGTGTTCCCCGGGACACCACCACCGGGGAGCTGTTTTTT. Variable domain in full (rest from reference TRBV7-9 and TRBJ2-2): DTGVSQNPRHKITKRGQNVTFRCDPISEHNRLYWYRQTLGQGPEFLTYFQNEAQLEKSRLLSDRFSAERPKGSFSTLEIQRTEQGDSAMYLCASVPRDTTTGELFFGEGSRLTVL.

The chain combines TRBV9 with TRBJ1-3; tentatively, D is TRBD1 (6 bases). V shed 4 bases and J shed 0 bases, with 14 bases lying between them. Germline CDR1 and CDR2: SGDLS and YYNGEE. The CDR3 is 16 residues long. The CDR3 DNA reads TGTGCCAGCAGCCCGGGGACACCAGCCTCTGGAAACACCATATATTTT. Its translation: CASSPGTPASGNTIYF.

V usage is TRBV2 and J usage is TRBJ2-7, with D uncertain. V lost 3 bases to trimming and J lost 3 bases, with 9 bases between them. Germline V CDR1 and CDR2: SNHLY, FYNNEI. The CDR3 spans 13 residues. CDR3 protein: CASSDRLGYEQYF. The DNA of the CDR3 is TGTGCCAGCAGTGATCGGTTAGGCTACGAGCAGTACTTC. Together with reference TRBV2 and TRBJ2-7, the CDR3 gives the full variable domain: EPEVTQTPSHQVTQMGQEVILRCVPISNHLYFYWYRQILGQKVEFLVSFYNNEISEKSEIFDDQFSVERPDGSNFTLKIRSTKLEDSAMYFCASSDRLGYEQYFGPGTRLTVT.

J is TRBJ2-7 and V is TRBV7-8; TRBD2 aligns across 10 bases. The CDR3 has 14 amino acids. CDR1 is SGHVS, CDR2 FQNEAQ, per germline. J lost 6 bases, V lost 6 bases, and 8 bases had no gene match. DNA for the CDR3: TGTGCCAGCAGACCTGGACTAGCGGCCGCCGAGCAGTACTTC. As protein: CASRPGLAAAEQYF.

V gene TRBV6-1 combines with J gene TRBJ2-1; D gene uncertain. The CDR3 length is 14 residues. Trimming took 7 bases from V and 12 from J, leaving 22 bases between them. The germline V gene encodes CDR1 MNHNS and CDR2 SASEGT. The CDR3 sequence: CASTNRANPSGQFF. The CDR3 region has the DNA TGTGCCAGCACCAACCGCGCCAACCCATCTGGGCAGTTCTTC.

This sequence joins TRBV18 and TRBJ1-1; TRBD1 is a possible D gene (5 bases). The V and J ends lost 5 bases and 6 bases respectively, with 16 bases between them. The V gene's germline CDR1 is KGHSH and CDR2 LQKENI. There are 14 residues in the CDR3. In nucleotides, the CDR3 is TGTGCCAGCTCAGCCCTCGGAGGGGTCTCTGAAGCTTTCTTT. It yields the protein CASSALGGVSEAFF.